These T cell receptor beta chains were read from a single sample in a study of blood T cell repertoires in COVID-19. The assay was immunoSEQ multiplex PCR, and TCRdb's table has in-frame clones only and misses some. The sample includes roughly 190,000 clones, around four fifths of them seen just once. Sequencing was carried out using peripheral blood. The receptors were sampled from a woman aged 35 to 49 with acute or convalescent COVID-19. Each CDR3 is given with its conserved first and last residue. Each record gives: J gene, V gene, clone size, D gene, CDR3 DNA, CDR3 protein. D genes are given only for firm matches. The size of a clone is reported for some rows only, either as once, few or many, or as a class for expanded clones.

J: TRBJ2-2; V: TRBV27; size: -; D: TRBD1; DNA: TGTGCCAGCACCGGGCTCGACAGGGGTCGAAACGGCGGGGAGCTGTTTTTT; CDR3: CASTGLDRGRNGGELFF
J: TRBJ2-1; V: TRBV28; size: -; D: -; DNA: TGTGCCAGCAACAAAGGGGGACGGGCTGAGCAGTTCTTC; CDR3: CASNKGGRAEQFF
J: TRBJ2-2; V: TRBV29-1; size: -; D: -; DNA: TGCAGCGCCCGGGACATTAACACCGGGGAGCTGTTTTTT; CDR3: CSARDINTGELFF
J: TRBJ1-1; V: TRBV27; size: -; D: -; DNA: TGTGCCAGCAGTTTATTTAGGGAGAATGAAGCTTTCTTT; CDR3: CASSLFRENEAFF
J: TRBJ2-7; V: TRBV6-5; size: -; D: -; DNA: TGTGCCACCCACAGGAGCTCCTACGAGCAGTACTTC; CDR3: CATHRSSYEQYF
J: TRBJ2-1; V: TRBV12-3/TRBV12-4; size: -; D: -; DNA: TGTGCCAGCAGTCCTAGGAGGGACAATGAGCAGTTCTTC; CDR3: CASSPRRDNEQFF
J: TRBJ2-5; V: TRBV5-6; size: -; D: TRBD1; DNA: TGTGCCAGCAGTCCTGACAGGGTAGGCGAGACCCAGTACTTC; CDR3: CASSPDRVGETQYF
J: TRBJ2-1; V: TRBV6-6; size: -; D: TRBD1; DNA: TGTGCCAGCAGAACCGGGACAGGGGGCTACAATGAGCAGTTCTTC; CDR3: CASRTGTGGYNEQFF
J: TRBJ1-1; V: TRBV20-1; size: once; D: TRBD1; DNA: TGCAGTGCTAGTCAAGGGGGCCAAGGAAACCAGCCCTTT; CDR3: CSASQGGQGNQPF
J: TRBJ2-7; V: TRBV3-1/TRBV3-2; size: few; D: -; DNA: TGTGCCAGCAGCCAAGATTTACCTAGCGAGACCTACGAGCAGTACTTC; CDR3: CASSQDLPSETYEQYF
J: TRBJ1-1; V: TRBV4-1; size: -; D: -; DNA: TGCGCCAGCAAGGGGTTCAGCACTGAAGCTTTCTTT; CDR3: CASKGFSTEAFF
J: TRBJ2-5; V: TRBV12-3/TRBV12-4; size: -; D: -; DNA: TGTGCCAGCAGGCCCTCGGGCCAAGAGACCCAGTACTTC; CDR3: CASRPSGQETQYF
J: TRBJ2-1; V: TRBV6-1; size: -; D: -; DNA: TGTGCCAGCAGTGAACTAGCTGGCTACAATGAGCAGTTCTTC; CDR3: CASSELAGYNEQFF
J: TRBJ2-1; V: TRBV19; size: -; D: TRBD2; DNA: TGTGCCAGGCAGGCGACTAGCGGGAGGCTGAATGAGCAGTTCTTC; CDR3: CARQATSGRLNEQFF
J: TRBJ2-5; V: TRBV11-1; size: -; D: -; DNA: TGTGCCAGCAGCCCCGAACGGGGGACCCAGTACTTC; CDR3: CASSPERGTQYF
J: TRBJ1-2; V: TRBV27; size: -; D: TRBD1; DNA: TGTGCCAGCAGTAAACAGGGGTCGAGCTACACCTTC; CDR3: CASSKQGSSYTF
J: TRBJ1-5; V: TRBV6-2/TRBV6-3; size: -; D: -; DNA: TGTGCCAGCAGTTCCACTACAGGGAATCAGCCCCAGCATTTT; CDR3: CASSSTTGNQPQHF
J: TRBJ2-5; V: TRBV3-1/TRBV3-2; size: few; D: -; DNA: TGTGCCAGCAGCCAAGACCCAGGGAGGGAGACCCAGTACTTC; CDR3: CASSQDPGRETQYF
J: TRBJ2-6; V: TRBV24-1; size: -; D: -; DNA: TGTGCCACCAGTGATCCCTGGAGGGACAACGTCCTGACTTTC; CDR3: CATSDPWRDNVLTF
J: TRBJ2-1; V: TRBV28; size: -; D: TRBD1; DNA: TGTGCCAGCAGGGGACAGGGATTCGTCAATGAGCAGTTCTTC; CDR3: CASRGQGFVNEQFF
J: TRBJ2-1; V: TRBV5-1; size: -; D: -; DNA: TGCGCCAGCTCTCTAGCGACGGACAATGAGCAGTTCTTC; CDR3: CASSLATDNEQFF
J: TRBJ2-7; V: TRBV7-2; size: -; D: -; DNA: TGTGCCAGCAGCTTCCTCTCCTACGAGCAGTACTTC; CDR3: CASSFLSYEQYF
J: TRBJ2-1; V: TRBV5-6; size: -; D: TRBD2; DNA: TGTGCCAGCAGCTTTACGACTAGCGGGGGGGCAATCTCCTACAATGAGCAGTTCTTC; CDR3: CASSFTTSGGAISYNEQFF
J: TRBJ2-7; V: TRBV2; size: -; D: -; DNA: TGTGCCAGCAAGGTTGGCGGTAGCTCCTACGAGCAGTACTTC; CDR3: CASKVGGSSYEQYF
J: TRBJ2-5; V: TRBV15; size: -; D: -; DNA: TGTGCCACCACCCCGAGAACTCCGAAGGGGTCAGAGACCCAGTACTTC; CDR3: CATTPRTPKGSETQYF
J: TRBJ1-2; V: TRBV5-6; size: once; D: -; DNA: TGTGCCAGCAGCTTGGCCTCGGTGGCTAGAACCACTCTTGGTGGCTACACCTTC; CDR3: CASSLASVARTTLGGYTF
J: TRBJ1-5; V: TRBV7-9; size: -; D: -; DNA: TGTGCCAGCAGCTCAGGGTTTCAGCCCCAGCATTTT; CDR3: CASSSGFQPQHF
J: TRBJ1-5; V: TRBV6-5; size: few; D: -; DNA: TGTGCCAGCAGGACGGGGGATGGGGGTCAGCCCCAGCATTTT; CDR3: CASRTGDGGQPQHF
J: TRBJ2-7; V: TRBV5-1; size: -; D: TRBD2; DNA: TGCGCCAGCAGCGGACTAGCGGGAGTGAATGAGCAGTACTTC; CDR3: CASSGLAGVNEQYF
J: TRBJ1-2; V: TRBV19; size: -; D: -; DNA: TGTGCCGTCGCTCCTGGGACTGACCCTAACTATGGCTACACCTTC; CDR3: CAVAPGTDPNYGYTF
J: TRBJ1-1; V: TRBV7-8; size: -; D: -; DNA: TGTGCCAGCAGCCCGGACTTGAACACTGAAGCTTTCTTT; CDR3: CASSPDLNTEAFF
J: TRBJ1-5; V: TRBV15; size: -; D: -; DNA: TGTGCCACCAGCGGATATACCGGGACAAGCAATCAGCCCCAGCATTTT; CDR3: CATSGYTGTSNQPQHF
J: TRBJ2-3; V: TRBV10-3; size: -; D: TRBD2; DNA: TGTGCCATCAAGCCGGGACTAGAGGGAGATACGCAGTATTTT; CDR3: CAIKPGLEGDTQYF
J: TRBJ1-2; V: TRBV19; size: -; D: -; DNA: TGTGCCAGTATGATCGGACAAGGTGGCTACACCTTC; CDR3: CASMIGQGGYTF
J: TRBJ2-1; V: TRBV6-4; size: -; D: -; DNA: TGTGCCAGCAGTGACTCGCTGGGGGGTGGCAATGAGCAGTTCTTC; CDR3: CASSDSLGGGNEQFF
J: TRBJ2-1; V: TRBV9; size: -; D: TRBD2; DNA: TGTGCCAGCAGCCCCCACCTAGCGGGACTTCGTGAGCAGTTCTTC; CDR3: CASSPHLAGLREQFF
J: TRBJ2-5; V: TRBV7-2; size: few; D: -; DNA: TGTGCCAGCAGACTCCCCACTTCTGAGACCCAGTACTTC; CDR3: CASRLPTSETQYF
J: TRBJ2-1; V: TRBV9; size: -; D: -; DNA: TGTGCCAGCAGCACCACAGGGACCAATGAGCAGTTCTTC; CDR3: CASSTTGTNEQFF
J: TRBJ1-5; V: TRBV7-2; size: -; D: -; DNA: TGTGCCAGCAGCTTAAGGGAATCGACGTGCAGGGATAGCAATCAGCCCCAGCATTTT; CDR3: CASSLRESTCRDSNQPQHF
J: TRBJ2-3; V: TRBV6-6; size: -; D: -; DNA: TGTGCCAGCAGTTACTCGAGTGGCACAGATACGCAGTATTTT; CDR3: CASSYSSGTDTQYF
J: TRBJ2-7; V: TRBV27; size: -; D: -; DNA: TGTGCCAGCAGGCGCGGCGGATTTTACGAGCAGTACTTC; CDR3: CASRRGGFYEQYF
J: TRBJ2-5; V: TRBV5-4; size: -; D: TRBD1; DNA: TGTGCCAGCAGTCGACAGGGGGCCGTTGAGACCCAGTACTTC; CDR3: CASSRQGAVETQYF
J: TRBJ2-5; V: TRBV12-3/TRBV12-4; size: -; D: -; DNA: TGTGCCAGCAGTTCAGTCAGGGGCGAGACCCAGTACTTC; CDR3: CASSSVRGETQYF
J: TRBJ1-1; V: TRBV29-1; size: once; D: -; DNA: TGCAGCGTTGCCCAAGGCGGGGGCACTGAAGCTTTCTTT; CDR3: CSVAQGGGTEAFF
J: TRBJ2-2; V: TRBV11-2; size: once; D: TRBD2; DNA: TGTGCCAGCAGCTTGGCGGGGGGAAGGACCGGGGAGCTGTTTTTT; CDR3: CASSLAGGRTGELFF
J: TRBJ1-6; V: TRBV4-1; size: -; D: -; DNA: TGCGCCAGCAGCCAAACCGGGACTTCTTCACCCCTCCACTTT; CDR3: CASSQTGTSSPLHF
J: TRBJ1-5; V: TRBV2; size: -; D: -; DNA: TGTGCCAGCAGTGAGGTTATAGGGGGTCAGCCCCAGCATTTT; CDR3: CASSEVIGGQPQHF
J: TRBJ2-7; V: TRBV5-4; size: once; D: TRBD1; DNA: TGTGCCAGCAGCCATGGGACAGCCTACGAGCAGTACTTC; CDR3: CASSHGTAYEQYF
J: TRBJ1-1; V: TRBV6-5; size: -; D: TRBD1; DNA: TGTGCCAGCATGACAGGACAGGGAAATTCGGGCGCTTTCTTT; CDR3: CASMTGQGNSGAFF
J: TRBJ1-1; V: TRBV7-2; size: -; D: -; DNA: TGTGCCAGCAGCTTGATCGTACGGTATGAAGCTTTCTTT; CDR3: CASSLIVRYEAFF
J: TRBJ2-7; V: TRBV29-1; size: -; D: -; DNA: TGCAGCGTGGCGGGGGCGACCTCCTACGAGCAGTACTTC; CDR3: CSVAGATSYEQYF
J: TRBJ2-1; V: TRBV4-2; size: -; D: TRBD1; DNA: TGTGCCAGCAGCCATTCTGGGACAGGATCCAGCAATGAGCAGTTCTTC; CDR3: CASSHSGTGSSNEQFF
J: TRBJ2-1; V: TRBV6-4; size: -; D: -; DNA: TGTGCCAGCAGTGACTCGTCGTGGCCCCCCCATGAGCAGTTCTTC; CDR3: CASSDSSWPPHEQFF
J: TRBJ1-2; V: TRBV24-1; size: -; D: TRBD1; DNA: TGTGCCACCAGTGCCGCACCGGGACAGACCCCTTCTGGATATGGCTACACCTTC; CDR3: CATSAAPGQTPSGYGYTF